Each of the 8 T cell receptor beta chains below was sequenced from the same sample in a study of cytomegalovirus exposure and HLA in healthy donors. The repertoire was sequenced with immunoSEQ multiplex PCR; TCRdb's copy has only in-frame clones and lacks some. The sample shows some 340,000 clones, roughly 87% of them seen only once. The sequencing sample was made of PBMCs. The origin of the receptors is a woman aged 30 to 39 in good health and CMV-seropositive.

The V call is TRBV5-6, the J call TRBJ1-1; the D is unclear. Between the trimmed V and J ends, which lost 2 bases and 3 bases, there was a span of 11 bases. CDR1 and CDR2 (germline): SGHDT, YYEEEE. CDR3 length equals 14 residues. The CDR3 is CASSFGPRDTEAFF. CDR3 nucleotide sequence: TGTGCCAGCAGCTTCGGGCCAAGGGACACTGAAGCTTTCTTT.

The chain employs TRBV6-4 and TRBJ1-1; 8 bases align to TRBD1. This CDR3 comprises 15 residues. Trimming at V came to 6 bases and at J to 3 bases, leaving 9 bases not matched to a gene. Per the germline V gene, CDR1 is MRHNA and CDR2 is SNTAGT. The CDR3 sequence: CASRKSGTGDTEAFF. CDR3 nucleotide sequence: TGTGCCAGCAGAAAATCAGGGACAGGAGACACTGAAGCTTTCTTT.

The chain links TRBV23-1 to TRBJ1-2, with D unresolved. TRBV23-1 is classed as an ORF, of uncertain function. V was clipped by 1 base and J by 4 bases, with 10 bases between them. This CDR3 comprises 14 residues. The CDR3 reads CASSQLEGFYGYTF. DNA of the CDR3: TGCGCCAGCAGTCAATTGGAGGGCTTCTATGGCTACACCTTC.

This clone has a handful of counts. The chain recombines TRBV6-6 with TRBJ1-5, with D tentatively TRBD1 (5 bases). The germline V gene has CDR1 MNHNY and CDR2 SVGAGI (reference sequence). Trimming shortened V by 2 bases and J by 3 bases, and 11 bases separated the two germline ends. The CDR3 length is 15 residues. The CDR3 DNA reads TGTGCCAGCAGTTACGGGCAGGGTTACAATCAGCCCCAGCATTTT. Translation: CASSYGQGYNQPQHF.

The chain has TRBV2 and TRBJ1-1; weak D call: TRBD1 (5 bases). The CDR3 has 12 residues. Germline V gene data show CDR1 as SNHLY and CDR2 as FYNNEI. Trimming removed 8 bases at V and 0 bases at J, with 7 bases between. The CDR3 sequence: CASGGMNTEAFF. The CDR3 DNA reads TGTGCCAGCGGGGGGATGAACACTGAAGCTTTCTTT.

This clone was seen only a few times. V gene TRBV2 combines with J gene TRBJ1-6; no reliable D call. CDR1 and CDR2 from the germline V gene are SNHLY and FYNNEI. The length of the CDR3 is 14 residues. V lost 2 bases and J lost 10, with 12 bases in between. The DNA of the CDR3 is TGTGCCAGCAGTGAATCCACGGGAGGCTCACCCCTCCACTTT. Translated, it gives CASSESTGGSPLHF.

This clone appeared a single time. V gene TRBV28 combines with J gene TRBJ1-2; D might be TRBD1 (6 bases). Between the trimmed V and J ends, which lost 6 bases and 5 bases, there was a span of 22 bases. The CDR3 runs to 16 residues. CDR1 and CDR2 from the germline V gene are MDHEN and SYDVKM. This CDR3 reads CASRGAGQSSPYGYTF. For the CDR3, the DNA is TGTGCCAGCAGGGGGGCGGGACAAAGCTCACCTTATGGCTACACCTTC.

This chain connects TRBV25-1 to TRBJ2-1; D is perhaps TRBD2 (5 bases). There are 14 residues in the CDR3. V lost 4 bases to trimming and J lost 4 bases, with 11 bases between them. CDR1 is MGHDK, CDR2 SYGVNS, per germline. Here the CDR3 reads CASSVERSYNEQFF. DNA of the CDR3: TGTGCCAGCAGTGTTGAGCGGAGTTACAATGAGCAGTTCTTC.